This T cell receptor (beta chain) derives from a study of identical twins. Study-wide results and limits: Conclusions relied on cross-sectional statistical analysis, not following the same donors. Invariant cells of the MAIT and iNKT types might have partly distorted the zero-insertion analyses.

This clonotype appeared a few times. Antigen: not known. The authors used template switching to add a universal primer site and gave cDNA unique molecular identifiers. MiXCR, run by TCRdb on the 5' RACE reads, gives a single entry per CDR3 protein. The sample yields more than 1.5 million distinct CDR3 sequences, roughly a third seen once. The length of the CDR3 is 16 residues. Trimming pared 3 bases from V and 0 bases from J, leaving 12 bases between. The specimen was cord blood. This chain joins TRBV12-3 or TRBV12-4 and TRBJ1-5; D remains unclear. This clonotype was obtained from a newborn girl in good health. CDR3 protein: CASSFRHTYSNQPQHF. DNA for the CDR3: TGTGCCAGCAGTTTCAGACACACATATAGCAATCAGCCCCAGCATTTT.